This note documents a single T cell receptor (beta chain) sequence. In germline, CDR1 is ENHRY, CDR2 SYGVKD. V gave up 0 bases and J gave up 8 bases; unmatched junction bases: 4. CDR3 size: 15 residues. The data belong to a study of blood T cell repertoires in COVID-19. As for the study in general: Specimens from acute and convalescent COVID-19 originated in the United States, Italy and Spain. The analysed material was cDNA or gDNA that came from T cells, B-cell-depleted T cells, or PBMCs.

Authors' methods: Amplification of reference gene primers provided the estimated nucleated cell counts. Here immunoSEQ multiplex PCR was the method, and the copy in TCRdb shows in-frame clones only, minus some. V, J and clone size are those of that table, while D and trimming were read from the DNA. The sample includes over 200,000 clones, 88% of them seen just once. This sequence joins TRBV10-3 and TRBJ1-4, with 9 bases lining up with TRBD1. This TCR derives from a woman aged 40-49 years who had recovered from COVID-19. The sample consisted of peripheral blood. The CDR3 sequence is CAISESGTGPEKLFF. The CDR3 DNA is TGTGCCATCAGTGAGTCGGGGACAGGGCCCGAAAAACTGTTTTTT.